Listed below are T cell receptor beta chains from one sample, sequenced in a study of graft-versus-host responses after intestinal transplantation. Some clones are missing from TCRdb's copy, which holds only in-frame ones; the method was immunoSEQ multiplex PCR. The sample has nearly 30,000 clones, 60% to 85% seen once. Sequenced here: ileum tissue, sampled 98 days after intestinal transplantation. Receptors were obtained from a human patient who received an intestinal transplant, so some T cells may come from the graft donor. Both conserved end residues are part of each CDR3. Each record gives: D gene, V gene, clone size, J gene, CDR3 DNA, CDR3 protein. D genes are given only for firm matches. Rows give clone size only sometimes, using once, few, many, or a class for an expanded clone.

>NA|TRBV4-1|once|TRBJ1-5
TGCGCCAGCAGCCAAGAGCCTTTGCGCTTGGTCTCTCAGCCCCAGCATTTT
CASSQEPLRLVSQPQHF
>TRBD1|TRBV28|few|TRBJ1-2
TGTGCCAGCAGTTTGTTCATGCGACAGGGGACGTATGGCTACACCTTC
CASSLFMRQGTYGYTF
>TRBD2|TRBV6-4|NA|TRBJ2-6
TGTGCCAGCAGTGGGACTAGCGGCTCTGGGGCCAACGTCCTGACTTTC
CASSGTSGSGANVLTF
>NA|TRBV27|once|TRBJ2-7
TGTGCCAGCAGTTTATCTTACGGCGCAACAGTGGAGCAGTACTTC
CASSLSYGATVEQYF
>TRBD1|TRBV9|NA|TRBJ1-2
TGTGCCAGCAGCGCACCGGGACAGGGGTTCTATGGCTACACCTTC
CASSAPGQGFYGYTF
>NA|TRBV30|NA|TRBJ1-6
TGTGCCTGGAGTGTATATGAGAATTCACCCCTCCACTTT
CAWSVYENSPLHF
>NA|TRBV19|few|TRBJ2-7
TGTGCCAGTTCTGGCTCATTGCAGCAGTACTTC
CASSGSLQQYF
>TRBD1|TRBV18|NA|TRBJ2-7
TGTGCCAGCTCACCACCCGGACAGGGGAGAACGTGGGCCATAGAGCAGTACTTC
CASSPPGQGRTWAIEQYF
>NA|TRBV10-3|few|TRBJ1-6
TGTGCCACCGGGGAGGGGCAGGTCGGAAATTCACCCCTCCACTTT
CATGEGQVGNSPLHF
>NA|TRBV19|NA|TRBJ2-7
TGTGCCAGTAGTATTTTCGGGAACGACGAGCAGTACTTC
CASSIFGNDEQYF
>NA|TRBV5-8|once|TRBJ2-1
TGTGCCAGCAGCTTGGTTTGGAAAGCAGCGGTGGAGCAGTTCTTC
CASSLVWKAAVEQFF
>NA|TRBV28|once|TRBJ1-1
TGTGCCAGCAGACTCCCCTCCGCCACTGAAGCTTTCTTT
CASRLPSATEAFF